The next 10 T cell receptor beta chains were all read from a single sample in a study of beta chain features in type 1 diabetes. Expressed TCRB transcripts got sequenced, as all isolated RNA was reverse transcribed. Only in-frame clones appear in the TCRdb table, and some are missing; sequencing was by immunoSEQ multiplex PCR. The data show around 340,000 clones, roughly 8% seen once. Input material: central memory CD4+ T cells from blood. The receptors here all came from a woman under 30 in good health.

This clone has more than one count but fewer than ten. The genes are TRBV7-8 and TRBJ2-7; D remains unclear. Germline V gene sequence: CDR1 SGHVS, CDR2 FQNEAQ. CDR3 length: 11 amino acids. The V gene lost 5 bases and the J gene lost 6 bases, with 8 bases spanning the gap. In DNA, the CDR3 is TGTGCCAGCAGCCCACTTTTCGAGCAGTACTTC. Translation: CASSPLFEQYF.

A note on this clone: Other nucleotide sequences from this sample produce the same CDR3. This chain joins TRBV5-6 and TRBJ2-5, with TRBD2 as a possible D gene (5 bases). Trimming shortened V by 4 bases and J by 1 base, and 11 bases separated the two germline ends. Germline V gene lookup returns CDR1 SGHDT and CDR2 YYEEEE. The CDR3 is 14 amino acids. CDR3 amino acids: CASSLGLAQETQYF. The CDR3 DNA reads TGTGCCAGCAGCCTAGGACTGGCCCAAGAGACCCAGTACTTC.

This clone turned up a few times. This chain uses TRBV28 with TRBJ2-1; 15 bases align to TRBD2. The CDR3 consists of 17 residues. V shed 3 bases and J 7 bases; nucleotides not matched to a gene: 7. Germline lookup yields CDR1 MDHEN and CDR2 SYDVKM. CDR3 region: CASSFGLAGGRWNEQFF. In DNA, the CDR3 is TGTGCCAGCAGTTTCGGACTAGCGGGAGGGCGTTGGAATGAGCAGTTCTTC.

The rearrangement links TRBV7-2 to TRBJ2-1; no reliable D call. The CDR3 contains 11 residues. Trimming stripped 4 bases from V and 6 bases from J, with 4 bases between. Germline CDR1 and CDR2: SGHTA and FQGNSA. CDR3 sequence reads: CASSSSNEQFF. CDR3 sequence (DNA): TGTGCCAGCAGCTCGAGCAATGAGCAGTTCTTC.

This clone showed up just a few times. The V gene is TRBV5-1, the J gene TRBJ2-7; D might be TRBD1 (5 bases). Germline V gene sequence: CDR1 SGHRS, CDR2 YFSETQ. This CDR3 is 15 amino acids long. V dropped 0 bases and J dropped 3 bases, with 13 bases sitting between them. The CDR3 DNA follows: TGCGCCAGCAGCTTGGGATACGACAGCGACTACGAGCAGTACTTC. Translated: CASSLGYDSDYEQYF.

This clone has more than one count but fewer than ten. This chain links TRBV29-1 with TRBJ2-1; D gene ambiguous. CDR1 SQVTM and CDR2 ANQGSEA come from the germline V gene. Trimming removed 3 bases from V and 1 base from J, with 7 bases in between. The CDR3 runs to 13 residues. CDR3 bases: TGCAGCGTTGATGTTGGTTCCTACAATGAGCAGTTCTTC. Translated: CSVDVGSYNEQFF.

The chain joins TRBV27 to TRBJ2-3; D not certain. This CDR3 comprises 13 residues. V dropped 3 bases and J dropped 6 bases, with 10 bases sitting between them. Germline CDR1 is MNHEY and CDR2 is SMNVEV (reference sequence). The DNA for the CDR3 is TGTGCCAGCAGTTTGCAGTCCTCCGATACGCAGTATTTT. As protein: CASSLQSSDTQYF.

This clone showed up just a few times. Different DNA sequences within this sample yield the same CDR3. The chain combines TRBV7-9 with TRBJ2-3, with TRBD1 matching over 7 bases. Germline CDR1 reads SEHNR; CDR2 reads FQNEAQ (reference sequence). V was pared by 1 base and J by 3 bases, with 1 base of the junction left unmatched. The CDR3 runs 14 residues. CDR3 in amino acids: CASSLGQGTDTQYF. The CDR3 coding sequence is TGTGCCAGCAGCTTAGGACAGGGAACAGATACGCAGTATTTT. The whole variable domain, remainder taken from reference TRBV7-9 and TRBJ2-3, is DTGVSQNPRHKITKRGQNVTFRCDPISEHNRLYWYRQTLGQGPEFLTYFQNEAQLEKSRLLSDRFSAERPKGSFSTLEIQRTEQGDSAMYLCASSLGQGTDTQYFGPGTRLTVL.

This clone has just a few counts. The J gene is TRBJ2-7, the V gene TRBV5-6; D unclear. Trimming stripped 7 bases from V and 4 bases from J, with 12 bases between. In germline, CDR1 is SGHDT, CDR2 YYEEEE. The CDR3 runs to 12 residues. This chain's CDR3 is CASGVGSYEQYF. The CDR3 region has the DNA TGTGCCAGCGGTGTGGGATCATACGAGCAGTACTTC.

This chain links TRBV7-2 with TRBJ1-1; D is unresolved. Germline values: CDR1 SGHTA, CDR2 FQGNSA. V was shortened by 1 base and J by 1 base, with 7 bases between the two germline ends. CDR3 size: 14 residues. CDR3 amino acids: CASSLGPRNTEAFF. CDR3 nucleotides: TGTGCCAGCAGCTTAGGACCAAGGAACACTGAAGCTTTCTTT.